These 14 T cell receptor beta chains came from one sample sequenced in a study of T cells of healthy individuals. TCRdb re-analysed the 5' RACE reads in MiXCR, keeping a single row per CDR3 protein. The sample has more than 60,000 distinct CDR3 sequences; 15% to 20% are singletons. These TCRs come from a human donor in good health.

This clonotype has only one observation. The V and J genes are TRBV4-3 and TRBJ2-7; TRBD2 matches at 10 bases. The CDR3 runs 16 residues. The V gene end was trimmed by 1 base and the J gene end by 1 base; junction bases not matched to a gene: 4. The germline gives CDR1 LGHNA, CDR2 YSLEER. The CDR3 region is CASSQALAGASYEQYF. The CDR3 nucleotides are TGCGCCAGCAGCCAAGCCCTAGCGGGAGCTTCCTACGAGCAGTACTTC.

This clonotype has a handful of counts. The chain employs TRBV5-1 and TRBJ2-1; D possibly corresponds to TRBD2 (6 bases). This CDR3 has 14 residues. From germline, CDR1 is SGHRS and CDR2 YFSETQ. V was cut by 4 bases and J by 7 bases, with 15 bases left in between. The CDR3 loop is CASSPEGVRNEQFF. DNA for the CDR3: TGCGCCAGCAGCCCGGAGGGAGTTAGGAATGAGCAGTTCTTC.

This rearrangement joins TRBV29-1 to TRBJ2-5; 8 bases map to TRBD2. The CDR3 runs 14 residues. CDR1 SQVTM and CDR2 ANQGSEA come from the germline V gene. With 6 bases clipped from V and 5 bases from J, the junction kept 11 bases outside the gene matches. For the CDR3, the DNA is TGCAGCGTGGTAACTAGCGGCTGGGAGGAGACCCAGTACTTC. Protein: CSVVTSGWEETQYF.

This clonotype was recorded many times. The V and J genes are TRBV6-5 and TRBJ2-7, with D possibly TRBD1 on 5 matching bases. The germline gives CDR1 MNHEY, CDR2 SVGAGI. CDR3 size: 13 residues. Trimming stripped 11 bases from V and 4 bases from J, with 18 bases between. The CDR3 reads CAFPGQAPYEQYF. The CDR3 DNA sequence: TGTGCCTTCCCAGGGCAGGCCCCTTACGAGCAGTACTTC.

This clonotype qualifies as medium-sized. This chain links TRBV7-2 with TRBJ1-6; D not certain. The CDR3 runs 13 residues. Deletions cut 0 bases from V and 6 bases from J, with 3 bases between. CDR1 is SGHTA, CDR2 FQGNSA, per germline. CDR3 in DNA: TGTGCCAGCAGCTTAGCAGCTAATTCACCCCTCCACTTT. Translation gives CASSLAANSPLHF.

This clonotype has a handful of counts. The chain joins TRBV28 to TRBJ2-6; D gene ambiguous. The CDR3 sequence is 22 residues long. The ends were cut back, 6 bases at V and 0 bases at J, with 30 bases in the middle. Germline CDR1 and CDR2: MDHEN and SYDVKM. The CDR3 DNA follows: TGTGCCAGCAGCCTTTTTTCGGATCCGCGGTCGTTCCCCGACTCTGGGGCCAACGTCCTGACTTTC. Translated: CASSLFSDPRSFPDSGANVLTF.

This chain uses TRBV24-1 with TRBJ2-1; no firm D call. CDR1 and CDR2 from the germline V gene are KGHDR and SFDVKD. This CDR3 is built from 12 residues. V was shortened by 1 base and J by 9 bases, with 6 bases between the two germline ends. The CDR3 DNA follows: TGTGCCACCAGTGATTTTGCCGGTGAGCAGTTCTTC. The encoded protein is CATSDFAGEQFF.

This clonotype was observed at least ten times. This sequence joins TRBV13 and TRBJ1-3, with TRBD1 matching 10 bases. The germline V gene encodes CDR1 PRHDT and CDR2 FYEKMQ (reference sequence). After removal of 5 bases from V and 2 bases from J, the junction contained 6 bases not matched to a gene. The length of the CDR3 is 16 residues. The CDR3 DNA reads TGTGCCAGCAGCGGTAGGACAGGGGGAGCTGGAAACACCATATATTTT. Its translation: CASSGRTGGAGNTIYF.

This clonotype occurred once. The chain is built from TRBV20-1 and TRBJ2-1; D might be TRBD1 (5 bases). CDR3 size: 11 residues. CDR1 is DFQATT and CDR2 is SNEGSKA in the germline V gene (reference sequence). The ends were cut back, 3 bases at V and 9 bases at J, with 9 bases in the middle. The CDR3 coding sequence is TGCAGTGCTAGTCCCGACAGTGAGCAGTTCTTC. It is translated as CSASPDSEQFF.

Relative to its sample, this clonotype is medium-sized. The chain has TRBV29-1 and TRBJ2-7; D not certain. This CDR3 is built from 12 residues. Trimming cost V 4 bases and J 2 bases, with 9 bases left between them. Germline V gives CDR1 SQVTM, CDR2 ANQGSEA. CDR3 sequence: CSVGDGPYEQYF. CDR3 sequence (DNA): TGCAGCGTTGGCGACGGCCCCTACGAGCAGTACTTC.

CDR3 residues: CASSQEGASQGYEQYF. The CDR3 DNA sequence: TGTGCCAGCAGCCAAGAGGGAGCTAGTCAGGGGTACGAGCAGTACTTC. The rearrangement links TRBV4-2 to TRBJ2-7; D possibly corresponds to TRBD1 (6 bases). The germline V and J ends were trimmed by 0 bases and 4 bases, with 16 bases remaining between them. This CDR3 region has 16 residues. In germline, CDR1 is LGHNA, CDR2 YNFKEQ.

There are many counts of this clonotype. The rearrangement uses TRBV6-2 or TRBV6-3 and TRBJ2-7; a weak D match, TRBD1 (7 bases). V shed 6 bases and J shed 0 bases, with 18 bases lying between them. From germline, CDR1 is MNHEY and CDR2 SVGEGT. This CDR3 is built from 16 residues. The CDR3 DNA is TGTGCCAGCAGGGGAGGACAGGCGTATTTCTCCTACGAGCAGTACTTC. Protein product: CASRGGQAYFSYEQYF.

This clonotype showed up just a few times. This chain joins TRBV15 and TRBJ1-5; 7 bases fit TRBD1. Per germline, CDR1 LNHNV and CDR2 YYDKDF (reference sequence). There are 13 residues in the CDR3. V was clipped by 5 bases and J by 2 bases; unmatched bases: 0. The CDR3 nucleotides are TGTGCCACCAGCGACAGGGGCAATCAGCCCCAGCATTTT. Its protein product is CATSDRGNQPQHF.

The chain has TRBV29-1 and TRBJ2-6; unclear D gene. The germline V gene encodes CDR1 SQVTM and CDR2 ANQGSEA. V lost 4 bases and J 0 bases, leaving 16 bases between the germline ends. The CDR3 sequence is 17 residues long. CDR3 in amino acids: CSVAVGRLLSGANVLTF. CDR3 nucleotide sequence: TGCAGCGTTGCTGTTGGCAGACTCCTCTCTGGGGCCAACGTCCTGACTTTC.